The rows below give T cell receptor beta chains drawn from one sample of a study of beta chain features in type 1 diabetes. The data were produced by immunoSEQ multiplex PCR, yet TCRdb's version contains in-frame clones alone and is incomplete. The sample carries some 63,000 clones, roughly 60% recorded once. Sequencing was done on a sample of Tregs from blood. The receptors come from a woman in her late teens or twenties in good health. Both conserved end residues are part of each CDR3. A D gene is named only where the DNA matches it firmly. The listing skips clone size in some rows; elsewhere it reads once, few, many or a size class.

CDR3 DNA	CDR3 protein	V gene	clone size	CDR3 length	D gene	J gene
TGTGCCAGCTCACAACGACTAGCCAACACCGGGGAGCTGTTTTTT	CASSQRLANTGELFF	TRBV18	.	15	TRBD2	TRBJ2-2
TGTGCCAGCAGCCCCAGGGGGTCGGCTAGCGGGAGTTATAAGCAGTACTTC	CASSPRGSASGSYKQYF	TRBV7-9	.	17	TRBD2	TRBJ2-7
TGTGCCAGCACCGGACAGGGGGCTGTAGGAGATACGCAGTATTTT	CASTGQGAVGDTQYF	TRBV7-2	many	15	TRBD1	TRBJ2-3
TGTGCCAGCAGCTTTAGCGGGAGTTACAATGAGCAGTTCTTC	CASSFSGSYNEQFF	TRBV7-9	.	14	TRBD2	TRBJ2-1
TGCGCCAGCAGCCTATTTCCCGGGACTGGGTCTGGTGGCTACACCTTC	CASSLFPGTGSGGYTF	TRBV4-3	.	16	.	TRBJ1-2
TGTGCCAGCTCACCACAGGCAGGGGCATTCAGCTATGAGCAGTTCTTC	CASSPQAGAFSYEQFF	TRBV18	.	16	.	TRBJ2-1
TGCGCCAGCAGCCAAGATACCCCCCGACTAGCGGGGGCCTACGAGCAGTACTTC	CASSQDTPRLAGAYEQYF	TRBV4-1	.	18	TRBD2	TRBJ2-7
TGTGCCAGCAGCTTAGGATTAGGGGGCGCAGGCACCGAAGCTTTCTTT	CASSLGLGGAGTEAFF	TRBV7-2	.	16	TRBD1	TRBJ1-1
TGTGCCATCAGTTGGGGGCAGGGTTTGAGAAATGAGCAGTTCTTC	CAISWGQGLRNEQFF	TRBV10-3	few	15	.	TRBJ2-1
TGTGCCAGCAGTTACTCTTGGGACAGGGGTGCCGGGGAGCTGTTTTTT	CASSYSWDRGAGELFF	TRBV6-6	.	16	TRBD1	TRBJ2-2
TGTGCCAGCTCACCACCGTCCGGGGGGAACACTGAAGCTTTCTTT	CASSPPSGGNTEAFF	TRBV18	.	15	.	TRBJ1-1
TGTGCCAGCAGTCAGGGGGCAGGGAACATTCAGTACTTC	CASSQGAGNIQYF	TRBV2	.	13	TRBD1	TRBJ2-4
TGTGCCAGCTCACCACCCTTCCCCTACACCGGGGAGCTGTTTTTT	CASSPPFPYTGELFF	TRBV18	.	15	.	TRBJ2-2
TGTGCCATCCGGGACAGGGCCTTGAACACTGAAGCTTTCTTT	CAIRDRALNTEAFF	TRBV6-1	.	14	TRBD1	TRBJ1-1
TGTGCCAGCAGCTTGACTATCTACGAGCAGTACTTC	CASSLTIYEQYF	TRBV5-5	.	12	.	TRBJ2-7
TGCGCCAGCAGCCAAGAAGGGGGATACGGGGAGCTGTTTTTT	CASSQEGGYGELFF	TRBV4-3	once	14	.	TRBJ2-2
TGTGCCAGTGAGCGGGGGAACTATGGCTACACCTTC	CASERGNYGYTF	TRBV7-9	.	12	.	TRBJ1-2
TGTGCCAGCAGCTGGAGAATGAATTACGAGCAGTACTTC	CASSWRMNYEQYF	TRBV7-2	few	13	.	TRBJ2-7
TGCGCCAGCAGCTTGGTTGGCCAGGGGGCACGCACCGGGGAGCTGTTTTTT	CASSLVGQGARTGELFF	TRBV5-1	.	17	TRBD1	TRBJ2-2
TGTGCCAGCAGCTTAGTATCTGGGGCCAACGTCCTGACTTTC	CASSLVSGANVLTF	TRBV7-9	.	14	.	TRBJ2-6
TGCGCCAGCAGCAGGAGGCGAGATGAGCAGTTCTTC	CASSRRRDEQFF	TRBV5-1	.	12	.	TRBJ2-1
TGTGCCAGCAGTTTACAGGGGTCCTATCAGCCCCAGCATTTT	CASSLQGSYQPQHF	TRBV6-5	.	14	TRBD1	TRBJ1-5
TGCGCCAGCAGCTTTTTCCCCCGTTCCTACGAGCAGTACTTC	CASSFFPRSYEQYF	TRBV5-1	few	14	.	TRBJ2-7
TGTGCCAGCAGCCAAGGGGGCGAGAACACTGAAGCTTTCTTT	CASSQGGENTEAFF	TRBV5-4	.	14	TRBD1	TRBJ1-1
TGTGCCAGCAGCCTAACCCCCAACACTGAAGCTTTCTTT	CASSLTPNTEAFF	TRBV7-9	.	13	.	TRBJ1-1
TGCGCCAGCAGCTCCGTTAGACAGGGTGGAAACACCATATATTTT	CASSSVRQGGNTIYF	TRBV5-1	.	15	TRBD1	TRBJ1-3
TGTGCCAGCAGCTCCGGGACAGGGAGGCTTCAGCCCCAGCATTTT	CASSSGTGRLQPQHF	TRBV7-9	.	15	TRBD1	TRBJ1-5
TGCGCCAGCAGCTTATTACCGGGCTCCTACAATGAGCAGTTCTTC	CASSLLPGSYNEQFF	TRBV5-1	.	15	.	TRBJ2-1
TGTGCCAGCAGTTACTCGACAGGGCTTAATTCACCCCTCCACTTT	CASSYSTGLNSPLHF	TRBV6-6	.	15	TRBD1	TRBJ1-6
TGTGCCACCAGCAGAGTCTTAGCGGACAATGAGCAGTTCTTC	CATSRVLADNEQFF	TRBV15	.	14	.	TRBJ2-1